These 24 T cell receptor beta chains share one sample of origin, sequenced in a study of CD8 T cells in ankylosing spondylitis. MiXCR was run by TCRdb on the 5' RACE reads, yielding one entry per CDR3 protein. The sample shows under 300,000 distinct CDR3 sequences, about 18% of them seen only once. Sequencing was carried out using blood, either unsorted or a sorted T cell fraction (not recorded which). Receptor source: a male donor with ankylosing spondylitis or in good health (not recorded which).

This clonotype was detected ten times or more. The chain combines TRBV29-1 with TRBJ2-1; D gene ambiguous. The CDR3 totals 11 residues. Trimming took 2 bases from V and 6 from J, leaving 5 bases between them. From germline, CDR1 is SQVTM and CDR2 ANQGSEA. CDR3 sequence reads: CSVEQFNEQFF. The CDR3 DNA follows: TGCAGCGTTGAACAGTTCAATGAGCAGTTCTTC.

This clonotype was observed a handful of times. Here the CDR3 reads CASSMGQGILYEQYF. CDR3 bases: TGTGCCAGCAGTATGGGACAGGGGATCCTCTACGAGCAGTACTTC. This sequence joins TRBV6-1 and TRBJ2-7; 10 bases map to TRBD1. The CDR3 covers 15 residues. Germline trimming cut 5 bases from V and 3 bases from J; bases unmatched to any gene: 7. The germline CDR1 and CDR2 sequences are MNHNS and SASEGT.

This clonotype was counted between two and nine times. The chain employs TRBV10-3 and TRBJ2-7; the D call may be TRBD1 or TRBD2 (6 bases each). The CDR3 length is 14 residues. Germline V lookup: CDR1 ENHRY, CDR2 SYGVKD. Trimming pared 4 bases from V and 3 bases from J, leaving 13 bases between. For the CDR3, the DNA is TGTGCCATCAGTGCCGGGGGCGGGGTCTACGAGCAGTACTTC. Translating gives CAISAGGGVYEQYF.

This clonotype was counted at least ten times. The chain is built from TRBV4-1 and TRBJ2-2; D is perhaps TRBD2 (5 bases). From germline, CDR1 is MGHRA and CDR2 YSYEKL. Between the trimmed V and J ends, which lost 0 bases and 4 bases, there was a span of 6 bases. The CDR3 has 14 residues. CDR3 nucleotide sequence: TGCGCCAGCAGCCAAGACAGCGGCACCGGGGAGCTGTTTTTT. Translation gives CASSQDSGTGELFF.

This clonotype was observed many times. The chain links TRBV6-5 to TRBJ2-2; 7 bases match TRBD2. V was pared by 2 bases and J by 5 bases, with 5 bases of the junction left unmatched. CDR1 and CDR2 from the germline V gene are MNHEY and SVGAGI. CDR3 size: 15 residues. CDR3 sequence: CASSYAGTKTGELFF. The CDR3 region has the DNA TGTGCCAGCAGTTACGCCGGGACTAAGACCGGGGAGCTGTTTTTT.

This clonotype was detected only a few times. The rearrangement uses TRBV4-2 and TRBJ2-4; a possible D gene is TRBD1 (6 bases). The CDR3 is made up of 17 amino acids. The germline V gene has CDR1 LGHNA and CDR2 YNFKEQ. V was pared by 0 bases and J by 1 base, with 13 bases between. CDR3 region: CASSQELQGLAKNIQYF. As DNA, the CDR3 is TGTGCCAGCAGCCAAGAGTTGCAGGGGCTGGCCAAAAACATTCAGTACTTC.

This chain connects TRBV7-9 to TRBJ2-1; 10 bases map to TRBD1. Germline values: CDR1 SEHNR, CDR2 FQNEAQ (reference sequence). CDR3 length equals 16 residues. J lost 8 bases, V lost 2 bases, and 9 bases had no gene match. The CDR3 region has the DNA TGTGCCAGCAGCTTAAAGGACAGGGGGTACCTGGATGAGCAGTTCTTC. Residues: CASSLKDRGYLDEQFF.

The rearrangement joins TRBV7-3 to TRBJ2-7; TRBD2 matches at 10 bases. CDR1 and CDR2 from the germline V gene are SGHTA and FQGTGA. The length of the CDR3 is 15 residues. Germline trimming cut 3 bases from V and 3 bases from J; bases unmatched to any gene: 5. The CDR3, as DNA: TGTGCCAGCAGCTTGCAACTAGCGGGACTCTACGAGCAGTACTTC. It specifies CASSLQLAGLYEQYF.

V usage is TRBV25-1 and J usage is TRBJ2-1; D is uncertain. The CDR3 runs 12 residues. Germline CDR1 reads MGHDK; CDR2 reads SYGVNS. The V end was cut by 3 bases, the J end by 8 bases, with 8 bases between. The CDR3 protein is CASSDPPDEQFF. The CDR3, as DNA: TGTGCCAGCAGTGACCCCCCCGATGAGCAGTTCTTC.

Written as DNA, the CDR3 is TGTGCCAGCAGCCAGACAGGGTTTTCATATAGCAATCAGCCCCAGCATTTT. Its translation: CASSQTGFSYSNQPQHF. The rearrangement uses TRBV4-2 and TRBJ1-5; 7 bases match TRBD1. V lost 3 bases to trimming and J lost 0 bases; unmatched junction nucleotides: 8. The germline gives CDR1 LGHNA, CDR2 YNFKEQ. CDR3 length equals 17 residues.

This chain joins TRBV6-1 and TRBJ2-1, with 12 positions matching TRBD1. The CDR3 spans 15 residues. J gave up 5 bases and V 6 bases, and 5 bases lay outside the gene matches. The germline V gene has CDR1 MNHNS and CDR2 SASEGT. The CDR3 DNA reads as TGTGCCAGCAGACCCGGGACAGGGGGCAACAATGAGCAGTTCTTC. Residues: CASRPGTGGNNEQFF.

This clonotype showed up just a few times. V usage is TRBV10-3 and J usage is TRBJ2-3, with 10 nucleotides matching TRBD1. Trimming took 6 bases from V and 4 from J; bases not matched to a gene: 4. CDR1 and CDR2 (germline): ENHRY, SYGVKD. CDR3 size: 14 residues. The CDR3 DNA reads as TGTGCCATCAGAGACAGGGGGCAGTCAGATACGCAGTATTTT. Protein sequence: CAIRDRGQSDTQYF.

This clonotype was seen a handful of times. V usage is TRBV20-1 and J usage is TRBJ2-7; D is uncertain. The V end lost 0 bases, the J end lost 2 bases, and 14 bases lay between the germline ends. Germline loops: CDR1 DFQATT, CDR2 SNEGSKA (reference sequence). The CDR3 has 15 residues. CDR3 residues: CSARDPQSATYEQYF. Written as DNA, the CDR3 is TGCAGTGCTAGAGATCCTCAGAGTGCCACCTACGAGCAGTACTTC.

In regard to this clonotype: One end of the junction does not line up with germline, which may come from a read error. The chain is built from TRBV29-1 and TRBJ2-7; maybe TRBD2 (6 bases). CDR1 is SQVTM, CDR2 ANQGSEA, per germline. The CDR3 spans 11 residues. DNA of the CDR3: TGCAGCGTGGAAGGGACTGACGAGCAGTACTTC. Protein: CSVEGTDEQYF.

The chain recombines TRBV29-1 with TRBJ2-2; perhaps TRBD1 as D (5 bases). This CDR3 spans 14 amino acids. Per the germline V gene, CDR1 is SQVTM and CDR2 is ANQGSEA. V was clipped by 3 bases and J by 5 bases, with 13 bases between them. The CDR3 spells CSVEAGWLTGELFF. CDR3 sequence (DNA): TGCAGCGTTGAGGCAGGGTGGCTTACCGGGGAGCTGTTTTTT.

This clonotype was observed many times. This chain uses TRBV6-5 with TRBJ2-1; tentative D call: TRBD1 (6 bases). The CDR3 sequence is 12 residues long. CDR1 and CDR2 (germline): MNHEY, SVGAGI. The V gene lost 6 bases and the J gene lost 6 bases, with 9 bases spanning the gap. CDR3 in amino acids: CASSQGPNEQFF. Here the CDR3 DNA reads TGTGCCAGCAGCCAGGGGCCCAATGAGCAGTTCTTC.

In its sample, this clonotype was seen a few times. This chain uses TRBV10-1 with TRBJ1-1; the D is unclear. Germline V lookup: CDR1 WNHNN, CDR2 SYGVQD (reference sequence). The V gene lost 4 bases and the J gene lost 5 bases, with 8 bases spanning the gap. The CDR3 has 12 amino acids. The DNA for the CDR3 is TGCGCCAGCAGTGCCGGAGGGACTGAAGCTTTCTTT. It encodes CASSAGGTEAFF.

This clonotype has a single count. Since a much larger clone is just one base distant, this may be a read error. CDR3 residues: CVSSYSGDREQYF. The CDR3 region has the DNA TGTGTCAGCAGTTACTCTGGAGACAGAGAGCAGTACTTC. The V gene is TRBV6-5, the J gene TRBJ2-7; D might be TRBD1 (5 bases). The germline V gene encodes CDR1 MNHEY and CDR2 SVGAGI. This CDR3 contains 13 residues.

This clonotype appeared a few times. The genes are TRBV6-1 and TRBJ1-3; a possible D gene is TRBD1 (5 bases). This CDR3 has 14 amino acids. V dropped 6 bases and J dropped 2 bases, with 11 bases sitting between them. The germline gives CDR1 MNHNS, CDR2 SASEGT. The CDR3 DNA reads as TGTGCCAGCAGCCAGGGATTCACTGGAAACACCATATATTTT. It translates to CASSQGFTGNTIYF.

This clonotype has ten or more counts. One junction end disagrees with the germline gene, perhaps due to a read error. The chain combines TRBV29-1 with TRBJ2-7, with D perhaps TRBD1 or TRBD2 (6 bases each). This CDR3 has 14 amino acids. Germline V gives CDR1 SQVTM, CDR2 ANQGSEA. The CDR3 loop reads CSVEAEGGAYEQYF. The CDR3 coding sequence is TGCAGCGTTGAGGCTGAGGGGGGAGCCTACGAGCAGTATTTC.

This clonotype was seen a few times. The rearrangement joins TRBV5-5 to TRBJ2-7; D remains unclear. Per the germline V gene, CDR1 is SGHKS and CDR2 is YYEKEE (reference sequence). Trimming shortened V by 1 base and J by 2 bases, and 7 bases separated the two germline ends. This CDR3 has 13 amino acids. The CDR3 sequence: CASSLTPTYEQYF. The CDR3 nucleotides are TGTGCCAGCAGCTTGACGCCTACCTACGAGCAGTACTTC.

The gene calls are TRBV18 and TRBJ2-2; D possibly corresponds to TRBD1 (5 bases). Between the trimmed V and J ends, which lost 4 bases and 1 base, there was a span of 10 bases. CDR3 size: 15 residues. Germline CDR1 reads KGHSH; CDR2 reads LQKENI. CDR3 DNA: TGTGCCAGCTCACGAACAACAGGGAACACCGGGGAGCTGTTTTTT. It yields the protein CASSRTTGNTGELFF.

Comment on this clonotype: A single base separates this from a much larger clone, so it may be a read error. The V call is TRBV9, the J call TRBJ2-1, with TRBD2 identical over 8 bases. Germline CDR1 is SGDLS and CDR2 is YYNGEE. The trim removed 0 bases at V and 0 bases at J, leaving 5 bases unmatched. The CDR3 sequence is 17 residues long. CDR3 loop: CASSVASGPTSYNEQFF. CDR3 nucleotides: TGTGCCAGCAGCGTAGCTAGCGGGCCTACCTCCTACAATGAGCAGTTCTTC.

The table lists this clonotype with a few counts. This chain connects TRBV7-2 to TRBJ2-5, with 7 bases that match TRBD1. The germline gives CDR1 SGHTA, CDR2 FQGNSA. After removal of 1 base from V and 4 bases from J, the junction contained 9 bases not matched to a gene. This CDR3 is built from 16 residues. CDR3 DNA sequence: TGTGCCAGCAGCTTAGGGGTCGACAGGGTGTTAGAGACCCAGTACTTC. It is translated as CASSLGVDRVLETQYF.